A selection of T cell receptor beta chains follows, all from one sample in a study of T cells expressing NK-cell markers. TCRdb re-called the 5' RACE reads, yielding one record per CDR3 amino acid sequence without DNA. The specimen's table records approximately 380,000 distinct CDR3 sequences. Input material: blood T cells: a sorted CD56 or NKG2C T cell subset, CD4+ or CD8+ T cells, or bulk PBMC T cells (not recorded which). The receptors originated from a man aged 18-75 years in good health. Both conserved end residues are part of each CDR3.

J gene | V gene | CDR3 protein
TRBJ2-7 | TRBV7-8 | CASSGGSPGSYEQYF
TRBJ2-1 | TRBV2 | CASRSRGNYNEQFF
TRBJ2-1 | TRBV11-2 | CASSRLDSYNEQFF
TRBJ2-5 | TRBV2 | CASSGPFGTQYF
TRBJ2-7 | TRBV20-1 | CSPPPYCEQYF
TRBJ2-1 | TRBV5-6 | CASSLTGTDEQFF
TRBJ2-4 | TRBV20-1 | CSARLGTLAKNIQYF
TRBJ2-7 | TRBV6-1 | CASRVSGASYEQYF
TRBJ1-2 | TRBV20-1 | CSAGQGARHGYTF
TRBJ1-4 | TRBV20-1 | CSASGPGEKLFF
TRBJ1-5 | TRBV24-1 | CATSDSRVGGNQPQHF
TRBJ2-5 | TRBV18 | CASSSGQQETQYF
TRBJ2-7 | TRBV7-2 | CASSLAYHSYEQYF
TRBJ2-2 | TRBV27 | CASSPRLMNTGELFF
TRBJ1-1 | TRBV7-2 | CASSLSRQGRGTEAFF
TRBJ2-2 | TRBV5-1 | CASSLVPSGAELFF
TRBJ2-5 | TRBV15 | CATSREGTVKETQYF
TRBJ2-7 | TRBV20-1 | CSASSSGRPYEQYF
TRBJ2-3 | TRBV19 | CASSLRGSTESTDTQYF
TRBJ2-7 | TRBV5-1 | CASSWDRGTDEQYF
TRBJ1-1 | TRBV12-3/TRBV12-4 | CASSLEKNTEAFF
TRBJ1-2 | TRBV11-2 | CASSLEWGQTKNYGYTF
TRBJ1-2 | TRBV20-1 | CSASRVGGVGYGYTF
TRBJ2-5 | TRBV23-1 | CASSQSGTGTQETQYF
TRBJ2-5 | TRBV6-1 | CASSEGISGGPQETQYF
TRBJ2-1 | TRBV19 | CASKDRGGYNEQFF
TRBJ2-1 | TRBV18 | CASSYQADTYNEQFF
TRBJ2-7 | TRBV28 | CASSPPGQGVYEQYF
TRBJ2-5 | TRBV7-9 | CASSTGLKETQYF
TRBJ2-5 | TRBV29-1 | CSVQPDSGGTQYF
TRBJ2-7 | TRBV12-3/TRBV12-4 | CASRGQAGGYEQYF
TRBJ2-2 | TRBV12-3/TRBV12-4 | CASSRDSTITGELFF
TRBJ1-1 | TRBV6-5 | CASSWEGLRTEAFF
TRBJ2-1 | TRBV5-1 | CASSLTPGLADDNEQFF
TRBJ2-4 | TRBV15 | CATSRDRRRGLNIQYF
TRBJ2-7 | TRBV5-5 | CASSLFWSGGKYEQYF
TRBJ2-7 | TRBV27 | CASRLTGGLYEQYF